This T cell receptor (beta chain) was sequenced for a study of blood T cell repertoires in COVID-19. At the level of the study: Acute and convalescent COVID-19 specimens originated in the United States, Italy and Spain. From T cells, B-cell-depleted T cells, or PBMCs came the material, which was cDNA or gDNA.

Original methodology: Using reference gene primer amplification, nucleated cell counts were estimated. Sequencing was performed with immunoSEQ multiplex PCR; in TCRdb, only in-frame clones are kept and a portion is missing. From that table come the V and J calls and clone size; the DNA was used to work out D and trimming. This sample has about 200,000 clones, with 65% to 85% found just once. The germline CDR1 and CDR2 sequences are MDHEN and SYDVKM. V was clipped by 4 bases and J by 6 bases, with 10 bases between them. This CDR3 has 12 amino acids. This clonotype originated in a woman aged 50 to 60 with acute or convalescent COVID-19. Sequenced: peripheral blood. The rearrangement uses TRBV28 and TRBJ2-7; the D is unclear. The CDR3 here is CASSSPASEQYF. Written as DNA, the CDR3 is TGTGCCAGCAGTTCGCCAGCGTCCGAGCAGTACTTC. Filled out from reference TRBV28 and TRBJ2-7, the complete variable domain reads DVKVTQSSRYLVKRTGEKVFLECVQDMDHENMFWYRQDPGLGLRLIYFSYDVKMKEKGDIPEGYSVSREKKERFSLILESASTNQTSMYLCASSSPASEQYFGPGTRLTVT.